Below, one TCR beta chain is given with its context. As yet, its antigen is unknown. The data stem from a study of cytotoxic CD8 clonotypes in ibrutinib-treated CLL. About the research overall: The subjects consisted of roughly 12 relapsed/refractory and over 14 treatment-naive individuals, with some 17 IGHV unmutated.

Sequencing was performed with immunoSEQ multiplex PCR; in TCRdb, only in-frame clones are kept and a portion is missing. Among approximately 100,000 clones listed, over 60% were seen once. Study-wide points: For progressing versus sustained-remission patients, sampling times were not the same. Few clonotypes were public, and these shrank or held steady under treatment. Clonality was elevated at ibrutinib response and had returned toward baseline at progression.

The CDR3 covers 14 residues. Germline V gene sequence: CDR1 LNHDA, CDR2 SQIVND (reference sequence). Trimming took off 3 bases at V and 1 base at J, with 10 bases between the two ends. The chain employs TRBV19 and TRBJ2-7, with D tentatively TRBD2 (5 bases). This specimen consisted of PBMCs, obtained after 24 months of ibrutinib treatment. This receptor was taken from a human donor with chronic lymphocytic leukemia. The CDR3 DNA reads TGTGCCAGTAGTATGGAGGCAGCTTCCTACGAGCAGTACTTC. Its translation: CASSMEAASYEQYF.